This entry lists 7 T cell receptor beta chains sequenced from one sample in a study of cytomegalovirus exposure and HLA in healthy donors. The PCR contained 60 Vbeta and 13 Jbeta primers. TCRdb's copy holds only in-frame clones and misses some; the assay was immunoSEQ multiplex PCR. The sample has approximately 150,000 clones. Sequenced: PBMCs. The receptors derive from a male donor in good health and CMV-seronegative.

V and J are TRBV28 and TRBJ2-3, with TRBD1 as a possible D gene (5 bases). CDR3 size: 16 residues. Germline CDR1 and CDR2: MDHEN and SYDVKM. The ends were cut back, 6 bases at V and 8 bases at J, with 24 bases in the middle. The CDR3 DNA is TGTGCCAGCAGCACCACAGGACCGAAAGCCAAGGGTACGCAGTATTTT. Translating it yields CASSTTGPKAKGTQYF.

The rearrangement joins TRBV19 to TRBJ1-1; 10 bases align to TRBD1. This CDR3 is built from 18 residues. V gave up 10 bases and J gave up 0 bases; unmatched junction bases: 17. Germline assignment: CDR1 LNHDA and CDR2 SQIVND (reference sequence). The CDR3 region has the DNA TGTGCCACCCTAGAACCCCGGGACAGGGGAAAATTGAACACTGAAGCTTTCTTT. Amino acids: CATLEPRDRGKLNTEAFF.

The gene calls are TRBV30 and TRBJ1-1; D might be TRBD1 (5 bases). Trimming removed 0 bases from V and 4 bases from J, with 15 bases in between. Germline-derived CDR1 and CDR2 are GTSNPN and SVGIG (reference sequence). The CDR3 spans 15 residues. CDR3 region: CAWSVGVGQATEAFF. Here the CDR3 DNA reads TGTGCCTGGAGTGTAGGGGTAGGGCAGGCCACTGAAGCTTTCTTT.

The V call is TRBV7-9, the J call TRBJ1-4, with a weak D call TRBD1 (6 bases). The germline V and J ends were trimmed by 5 bases and 6 bases, with 16 bases remaining between them. CDR1 and CDR2 (germline): SEHNR, FQNEAQ (reference sequence). This CDR3 spans 15 amino acids. In nucleotides, the CDR3 is TGTGCCAGCAGCCGCAATGGACAGCCCGATGAAAAACTGTTTTTT. Translated: CASSRNGQPDEKLFF.

This sequence joins TRBV19 and TRBJ1-5, with D possibly being TRBD1 (6 bases). CDR3 length equals 15 residues. The germline gives CDR1 LNHDA, CDR2 SQIVND (reference sequence). The V end lost 0 bases, the J end lost 5 bases, and 11 bases lay between the germline ends. For the CDR3, the DNA is TGTGCCAGTAGTATAGACAGGGGTCCCTATCAGCCCCAGCATTTT. It yields the protein CASSIDRGPYQPQHF.

The chain is built from TRBV6-1 and TRBJ2-1; tentatively, D is TRBD1 (5 bases). Germline loops: CDR1 MNHNS, CDR2 SASEGT. CDR3 length: 16 residues. Trimming stripped 4 bases from V and 8 bases from J, with 21 bases between. The CDR3 DNA reads as TGTGCCAGCAGTGCTAACGGTGGGCAGGGCGGTGATGAGCAGTTCTTC. Encoded protein: CASSANGGQGGDEQFF.

V gene TRBV6-5 combines with J gene TRBJ1-1, with 11 bases aligning to TRBD1. Losses at the gene ends were 6 bases for V and 3 bases for J; bases not matched to a gene: 6. CDR3 length: 15 residues. Germline CDR1 and CDR2: MNHEY and SVGAGI. CDR3 DNA sequence: TGTGCCAGCAGGTCCCAGGGACAGGGGGACACTGAAGCTTTCTTT. Amino acids: CASRSQGQGDTEAFF.